This T cell receptor (beta chain) comes out of a study of identical twins. Study-wide points: Reduced insertions were recorded for abundant cord blood beta clonotypes, with no such pattern in memory repertoires.

cDNA molecules carried unique molecular identifiers, and template switching added a universal primer site. A single record per CDR3 protein comes from TCRdb applying MiXCR to the 5' RACE reads. The sample shows 500,000 to 600,000 distinct CDR3 sequences, about 20% of them seen only once. This clonotype was seen a handful of times. Its antigen is undetermined. V dropped 3 bases and J dropped 7 bases, with 9 bases sitting between them. The CDR3 has 12 amino acids. Germline V CDR1 and CDR2: LNHNV, YYDKDF (reference sequence). These data are also associated with another study on T cells expressing NK-cell markers.

The TCR comes from a woman aged 18-35 years in good health. The chain carries TRBV15 and TRBJ2-5; D not certain. Sequencing was carried out using CD4+ T cells sorted from blood. The CDR3 is CATSSLGGTQYF. The CDR3 coding sequence is TGTGCCACCAGCAGTCTCGGTGGGACCCAGTACTTC. The full variable domain, in which reference TRBV15 and TRBJ2-5 provide the parts outside the CDR3, is DAMVIQNPRYQVTQFGKPVTLSCSQTLNHNVMYWYQQKSSQAPKLLFHYYDKDFNNEADTPDNFQSRRPNTSFCFLDIRSPGLGDTAMYLCATSSLGGTQYFGPGTRLLVL.